These T cell receptor beta chains were read from a single sample in a study of cytomegalovirus exposure and HLA in healthy donors. Measured with immunoSEQ multiplex PCR; TCRdb has only the in-frame clones, and not every one. The sample yields about 76,000 clones, 60% to 75% seen once. Sequenced input: PBMCs. The receptors shown here come from a woman between 40 and 55 years old in good health and CMV-seropositive. The CDR3 runs from the conserved cysteine through the conserved F or W. A D gene is named only where the DNA matches it firmly. Clone size, where shown, is once, few, many, or a class for clones that have expanded.

abundance	v_gene	d_gene	j_gene	CDR3nt	CDR3aa
-	TRBV7-2	-	TRBJ2-7	TGTGCCAGCAGCTTAGAGGGGCGGGGCCCCTCGGTGGAGCAGTACTTC	CASSLEGRGPSVEQYF
-	TRBV27	TRBD2	TRBJ2-3	TGTGCCAGCAGTTTATGGGCGGGAGAAACAGATACGCAGTATTTT	CASSLWAGETDTQYF
-	TRBV5-6	TRBD1	TRBJ1-2	TGTGCCAGCAGCCCGGTGACAGGGGGCGTAAGGTCGGAGGGCTACACCTTC	CASSPVTGGVRSEGYTF
few	TRBV11-1	TRBD1	TRBJ2-7	TGTGCCAGCAGCATTCCCGGGACAGGGTCCTACGAGCAGTACTTC	CASSIPGTGSYEQYF
few	TRBV2	TRBD1	TRBJ1-1	TGTGCCAGCAGTTCCGGGACAGGAAACACTGAAGCTTTCTTT	CASSSGTGNTEAFF
few	TRBV5-1	-	TRBJ2-5	TGCGCCAGCAGCTCCCTACAGGGAGAGACCCAGTACTTC	CASSSLQGETQYF
-	TRBV27	TRBD1	TRBJ1-5	TGTGCCAGCAGTTTAAGACAGGGTAGGAATCAGCCCCAGCATTTT	CASSLRQGRNQPQHF
-	TRBV2	-	TRBJ1-1	TGTGCCAGCAGCGTCCGTGAGACTGAAGCTTTCTTT	CASSVRETEAFF
-	TRBV6-1	TRBD1	TRBJ2-3	TGTGCCAGCAGTTCATCGGGACAGGGGGTAGATACGCAGTATTTT	CASSSSGQGVDTQYF
-	TRBV7-9	TRBD1	TRBJ1-4	TGTGCCAGCAGCCCAGGACAGGGAACTAATGAAAAACTGTTTTTT	CASSPGQGTNEKLFF
-	TRBV4-3	-	TRBJ2-1	TGCGCCAGCAGCCAGGTGACAGTCGGTCCCTACAATGAGCAGTTCTTC	CASSQVTVGPYNEQFF
-	TRBV7-9	TRBD1	TRBJ1-1	TGTGCCAGCAGCCCCTCGGCAGGGGGCGGGAACACTGAAGCTTTCTTT	CASSPSAGGGNTEAFF
-	TRBV29-1	-	TRBJ2-1	TGCAGCGTGGCCCTACAGGAAGGGGGTCATGAGCAGTTCTTC	CSVALQEGGHEQFF
-	TRBV7-3	TRBD2	TRBJ2-3	TGTGCCAGCAGCTTACGGCCTAGCGGGGGGTTACTTAGCACAGATACGCAGTATTTT	CASSLRPSGGLLSTDTQYF
once	TRBV6-5	-	TRBJ1-3	TGTGCCAGCAAGAGGGACAATTCTGGAAACACCATATATTTT	CASKRDNSGNTIYF
-	TRBV6-5	TRBD2	TRBJ2-7	TGTGCCACCTTAGCGGGAGGTCGGGGCTACGAGCAGTACTTC	CATLAGGRGYEQYF
-	TRBV4-3	TRBD1	TRBJ1-1	TGCGCCAGCAGCCAACAGGGGGCAGCTTTCTTT	CASSQQGAAFF
-	TRBV19	-	TRBJ2-4	TGTGCCAGTAGTATCGGACTAAACATTCAGTACTTC	CASSIGLNIQYF
few	TRBV6-6	-	TRBJ2-5	TGTGCCAGCGCTCCCGCCGGGGAGACCCAGTACTTC	CASAPAGETQYF
-	TRBV15	TRBD1	TRBJ1-5	TGTGCCACCAGTACCGGGACAGGCCCGTTTCCCCAGCATTTT	CATSTGTGPFPQHF
-	TRBV6-1	TRBD1	TRBJ1-4	TGTGCCAGCAGTGGAGGGACAGGCAATGAAAAACTGTTTTTT	CASSGGTGNEKLFF
-	TRBV4-1	-	TRBJ2-7	TGCGCCAGCAGCCAAGGGGACTCGGTGACCTACGAGCAGTACTTC	CASSQGDSVTYEQYF
few	TRBV7-2	TRBD1	TRBJ1-4	TGTGCCAGCAGCCGTGTCCCGGGACAGGTCGCCAATGAAAAACTGTTTTTT	CASSRVPGQVANEKLFF